This entry is about one T cell receptor beta chain. The data were obtained in a study of sequential checkpoint blockade in melanoma. Study details: Patients were randomized 1:1 to nivolumab-then-ipilimumab or ipilimumab-then-nivolumab first-line. After both sequences, patients received maintenance nivolumab.

Method: immunoSEQ multiplex PCR; TCRdb's copy keeps in-frame clones and lacks some. This sample has 35,000 to 45,000 clones, with roughly 90% found just once. As to treatment: randomized to nivolumab then ipilimumab (arm A) or the reverse (arm B). DNA-damaging chemotherapy had not been given to any patient beforehand. Sorted cells were live CD3+CD8+, lacking CD19 and CD56, from PBMCs. This CDR3 is 15 amino acids long. After removal of 1 base from V and 1 base from J, the junction contained 1 base not matched to a gene. CDR1 is SEHNR and CDR2 is FQNEAQ in the germline V gene (reference sequence). This sequence originates from a human donor with melanoma. The V call is TRBV7-9, the J call TRBJ1-1, with TRBD1 identical over 9 bases. Source: CD8+ T cells sorted from blood (inferred from file names), taken from a patient given nivolumab and ipilimumab in sequence. CDR3 amino acids: CASSLGGQGNTEAFF. The CDR3 DNA is TGTGCCAGCAGCTTAGGGGGACAGGGGAACACTGAAGCTTTCTTT.